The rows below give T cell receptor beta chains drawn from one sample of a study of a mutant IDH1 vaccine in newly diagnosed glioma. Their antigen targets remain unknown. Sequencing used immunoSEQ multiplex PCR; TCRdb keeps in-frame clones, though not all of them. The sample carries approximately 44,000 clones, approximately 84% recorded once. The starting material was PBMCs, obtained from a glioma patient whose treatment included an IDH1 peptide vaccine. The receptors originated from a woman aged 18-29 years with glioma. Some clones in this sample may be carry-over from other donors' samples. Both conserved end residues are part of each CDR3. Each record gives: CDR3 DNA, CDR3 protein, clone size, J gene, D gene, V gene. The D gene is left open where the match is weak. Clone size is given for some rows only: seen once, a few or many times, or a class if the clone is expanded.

DNA: TGTGCCAGCAGTTACTCCGGACATCCGAACACTGAAGCTTTCTTT
CDR3: CASSYSGHPNTEAFF
size: few
J: TRBJ1-1
D: -
V: TRBV6-5

DNA: TGCGCCAGCAGCCAAGATGGGCCCAGCTCCTACGAGCAGTACTTC
CDR3: CASSQDGPSSYEQYF
size: once
J: TRBJ2-7
D: -
V: TRBV4-1

DNA: TGTGCCAGCAGCTTGGATAGCAATCAGCCCCAGCATTTT
CDR3: CASSLDSNQPQHF
size: once
J: TRBJ1-5
D: -
V: TRBV11-1

DNA: TGTGCCAGCAGTACTAGGGAGCTCTCTGGAAACACCATATATTTT
CDR3: CASSTRELSGNTIYF
size: -
J: TRBJ1-3
D: -
V: TRBV6-1

DNA: TGTGCCAGTAGTATAGACAATCAGCCCCAGCATTTT
CDR3: CASSIDNQPQHF
size: -
J: TRBJ1-5
D: -
V: TRBV19

DNA: TGTGCCAGCGCCTTAGAAGGATTTGGCAATCAGCCCCAGCATTTT
CDR3: CASALEGFGNQPQHF
size: few
J: TRBJ1-5
D: -
V: TRBV6-1

DNA: TGTGCCAGCTGTCACAGGGGTGAGACCCAGTACTTC
CDR3: CASCHRGETQYF
size: -
J: TRBJ2-5
D: TRBD1
V: TRBV27

DNA: TGTGCCAGTAGTATAGGGGGCCCGATTCAGCCCCAGCATTTT
CDR3: CASSIGGPIQPQHF
size: -
J: TRBJ1-5
D: -
V: TRBV19

DNA: TGCGCCAGCAGCCAAGCAGGGTCTGGGGCCAACGTCCTGACTTTC
CDR3: CASSQAGSGANVLTF
size: -
J: TRBJ2-6
D: -
V: TRBV4-1

DNA: TGTGCCAGCTCAATAGACCGTCGGCAAGAGACCCAGTACTTC
CDR3: CASSIDRRQETQYF
size: -
J: TRBJ2-5
D: -
V: TRBV18

DNA: TGTGCCACCACGGGGACAGTTTACAATGAGCAGTTCTTC
CDR3: CATTGTVYNEQFF
size: -
J: TRBJ2-1
D: TRBD1
V: TRBV15

DNA: TGTGCCAGCAGTCGAAGCTCTAGCGCCTCCTACGAGCAGTACTTC
CDR3: CASSRSSSASYEQYF
size: -
J: TRBJ2-7
D: -
V: TRBV2

DNA: TGTGCCTGTCAGAAGGATTTTTTGTCAGATACGCAGTATTTT
CDR3: CACQKDFLSDTQYF
size: -
J: TRBJ2-3
D: -
V: TRBV6-5

DNA: TGTGCCAGCAGCTCGGGACTAGCGCCGGAGACCCAGTACTTC
CDR3: CASSSGLAPETQYF
size: -
J: TRBJ2-5
D: TRBD2
V: TRBV7-2

DNA: TGTGCCTGGAGTGGGGGCCCACCGCCCCAGCATTTT
CDR3: CAWSGGPPPQHF
size: -
J: TRBJ1-5
D: -
V: TRBV30

DNA: TGCGCCAGCAGCTTGGAACTTTCGGGGATCTATGGCTACACCTTC
CDR3: CASSLELSGIYGYTF
size: -
J: TRBJ1-2
D: -
V: TRBV5-1

DNA: TGTGCCAGCAGCTTAGGACAGGGGTATAGCACAGATACGCAGTATTTT
CDR3: CASSLGQGYSTDTQYF
size: -
J: TRBJ2-3
D: TRBD1
V: TRBV7-9

DNA: TGTGCCAGCAGTGACATTGCTGGGGCCAACGTCCTGACTTTC
CDR3: CASSDIAGANVLTF
size: -
J: TRBJ2-6
D: -
V: TRBV6-4

DNA: TGTGCCAGCAGCCAAGACGAGACAGGGAATAGAAGGGCTGAAGCTTTCTTT
CDR3: CASSQDETGNRRAEAFF
size: -
J: TRBJ1-1
D: TRBD1
V: TRBV14

DNA: TGTGCCAGCAGCCCTTTTAACGGTCTCTACAATGAGCAGTTCTTC
CDR3: CASSPFNGLYNEQFF
size: -
J: TRBJ2-1
D: -
V: TRBV7-2

DNA: TGCGCCAGCAGCCTCGCGCGAGATCGCGAGCAGTACTTC
CDR3: CASSLARDREQYF
size: -
J: TRBJ2-7
D: -
V: TRBV5-1

DNA: TGTGCCAGTATCAGAGACGGGGGGGGTCAGCCCCAGCATTTT
CDR3: CASIRDGGGQPQHF
size: -
J: TRBJ1-5
D: -
V: TRBV19

DNA: TGTGCCAGCAGCGTAGAGGTGGAGGGGGTTTCTGGAAACACCATATATTTT
CDR3: CASSVEVEGVSGNTIYF
size: -
J: TRBJ1-3
D: -
V: TRBV9

DNA: TGTGCCAGCAGTAGGGCCGGGACAGGGGAGTACGAGCAGTACTTC
CDR3: CASSRAGTGEYEQYF
size: -
J: TRBJ2-7
D: TRBD1
V: TRBV25-1

DNA: TGTGCCAGCAGAGCCAGGGGCGGACAGGAGACCTACGAGCAGTACTTC
CDR3: CASRARGGQETYEQYF
size: -
J: TRBJ2-7
D: TRBD1
V: TRBV25-1

DNA: TGTGCCATCAGTGACCTCATAGAGACCCAGTACTTC
CDR3: CAISDLIETQYF
size: -
J: TRBJ2-5
D: -
V: TRBV10-3

DNA: TGTGCCAGCAGTTTCGGGCAGGCATACGAGCAGTACTTC
CDR3: CASSFGQAYEQYF
size: -
J: TRBJ2-7
D: -
V: TRBV6-1

DNA: TGTGCCAGCAGCTTAAAGGGGAGGGGAAGCGGTAATTCACCCCTCCACTTT
CDR3: CASSLKGRGSGNSPLHF
size: -
J: TRBJ1-6
D: -
V: TRBV7-3

DNA: TGCGCCAGCAGCTTGGAGGAGGGGGGTGGCTACACCTTC
CDR3: CASSLEEGGGYTF
size: -
J: TRBJ1-2
D: -
V: TRBV5-1

DNA: TGTGCCAGCAGCTCACCCGCCAGGCTAGCAGATACGCAGTATTTT
CDR3: CASSSPARLADTQYF
size: -
J: TRBJ2-3
D: -
V: TRBV9

DNA: TGTGCCAGCAGTGGACTGGCAGGGAGGACTGAAGCTTTCTTT
CDR3: CASSGLAGRTEAFF
size: -
J: TRBJ1-1
D: -
V: TRBV2

DNA: TGTGCCAGCAGCTTGATCGGTACTAGCGGGAGTACAGATACGCAGTATTTT
CDR3: CASSLIGTSGSTDTQYF
size: -
J: TRBJ2-3
D: TRBD2
V: TRBV5-4

DNA: TGTGCCAGCAGTTTAGCGGCAGGGCTGGATGAGCAGTTCTTC
CDR3: CASSLAAGLDEQFF
size: -
J: TRBJ2-1
D: -
V: TRBV11-3

DNA: TGTGCCAGCAGACTAATCACCGGGGAGCTGTTTTTT
CDR3: CASRLITGELFF
size: once
J: TRBJ2-2
D: -
V: TRBV25-1

DNA: TGTGCCAGCAGAGCGGCACGGGGGCCGATCTACGAGCAGTACTTC
CDR3: CASRAARGPIYEQYF
size: -
J: TRBJ2-7
D: -
V: TRBV6-5

DNA: TGCGCCAGCAGCAAAACACAGGGAGCTCGGGAAAAACTGTTTTTT
CDR3: CASSKTQGAREKLFF
size: once
J: TRBJ1-4
D: -
V: TRBV5-1

DNA: TGTGCCAGCAGCTCCGGAGGGGGCAGAATTGGCTACACCTTC
CDR3: CASSSGGGRIGYTF
size: -
J: TRBJ1-2
D: TRBD1
V: TRBV5-4

DNA: TGCGCCAGCAGCCTCGGTGGAGGGGCCCAAGAGACCCAGTACTTC
CDR3: CASSLGGGAQETQYF
size: -
J: TRBJ2-5
D: -
V: TRBV5-1

DNA: TGTGCCAGCAGCACCCCCCCAAGGCAGTACTTC
CDR3: CASSTPPRQYF
size: -
J: TRBJ2-7
D: -
V: TRBV6-5

DNA: TGTGCCAGCAGCGCACTACAGGGGTATACTGAAGCTTTCTTT
CDR3: CASSALQGYTEAFF
size: -
J: TRBJ1-1
D: TRBD1
V: TRBV11-1

DNA: TGTGCCAGCAGACACCCCCCCGGGGGGCGGATAGAGCAGTACTTC
CDR3: CASRHPPGGRIEQYF
size: -
J: TRBJ2-7
D: -
V: TRBV6-1

DNA: TGTGCCTGGGGACAGGGCTTTCGGAAAGCTTACGAGCAGTACTTC
CDR3: CAWGQGFRKAYEQYF
size: -
J: TRBJ2-7
D: TRBD1
V: TRBV30

DNA: TGTGCCAGCAGCTTAGCTCTCAGTCAAGAGACCCAGTACTTC
CDR3: CASSLALSQETQYF
size: -
J: TRBJ2-5
D: -
V: TRBV7-8

DNA: TGTGCTAGTGGTTTGAGGGACAGAAGCAATCAGCCCCAGCATTTT
CDR3: CASGLRDRSNQPQHF
size: -
J: TRBJ1-5
D: TRBD1
V: TRBV12-5

DNA: TGTGCCAGCAGTGGAACAGGGGGCTTCAATCCGAGCTCCTACGAGCAGTACTTC
CDR3: CASSGTGGFNPSSYEQYF
size: -
J: TRBJ2-7
D: TRBD1
V: TRBV6-1

DNA: TGTGCCAGCAGCAAAGGACAGGGCACCGGGGAGCTGTTTTTT
CDR3: CASSKGQGTGELFF
size: -
J: TRBJ2-2
D: -
V: TRBV21-1

DNA: TGTGCCAGCAGGCCCACGGAGACTAGCACAGATACGCAGTATTTT
CDR3: CASRPTETSTDTQYF
size: -
J: TRBJ2-3
D: -
V: TRBV5-8

DNA: TGTGCCAGCAGTTACTCGGGTCTGGGACACGAGCAGTACTTC
CDR3: CASSYSGLGHEQYF
size: -
J: TRBJ2-7
D: -
V: TRBV6-5

DNA: TGTGCCAGCAGTTTTCCCGGGACAGGAGGTGGCTACACCTTC
CDR3: CASSFPGTGGGYTF
size: once
J: TRBJ1-2
D: TRBD1
V: TRBV28

DNA: TGTGCCATCAGTGAGTCGCGGTTCGAGCGGGCCTCGTTCAGCCAAGAGACCCAGTACTTC
CDR3: CAISESRFERASFSQETQYF
size: -
J: TRBJ2-5
D: -
V: TRBV10-3

DNA: TGCAGCGTTGGGGACAGGGGGCGTTCAACGTACGAGCAGTACTTC
CDR3: CSVGDRGRSTYEQYF
size: -
J: TRBJ2-7
D: TRBD1
V: TRBV29-1

DNA: TGTGCCAGCTCAGCCACTCTCAGGGTCGATGAGCAGTTCTTC
CDR3: CASSATLRVDEQFF
size: -
J: TRBJ2-1
D: -
V: TRBV27

DNA: TGTGCCAGCAGCCCTAGCGGTAGCACAGATACGCAGTATTTT
CDR3: CASSPSGSTDTQYF
size: -
J: TRBJ2-3
D: TRBD2
V: TRBV9

DNA: TGTGCCAGCAGCCAACTCGTGGGACTAGCGGGGACCCCTAACATTAAAGATACGCAGTATTTT
CDR3: CASSQLVGLAGTPNIKDTQYF
size: -
J: TRBJ2-3
D: TRBD2
V: TRBV4-2